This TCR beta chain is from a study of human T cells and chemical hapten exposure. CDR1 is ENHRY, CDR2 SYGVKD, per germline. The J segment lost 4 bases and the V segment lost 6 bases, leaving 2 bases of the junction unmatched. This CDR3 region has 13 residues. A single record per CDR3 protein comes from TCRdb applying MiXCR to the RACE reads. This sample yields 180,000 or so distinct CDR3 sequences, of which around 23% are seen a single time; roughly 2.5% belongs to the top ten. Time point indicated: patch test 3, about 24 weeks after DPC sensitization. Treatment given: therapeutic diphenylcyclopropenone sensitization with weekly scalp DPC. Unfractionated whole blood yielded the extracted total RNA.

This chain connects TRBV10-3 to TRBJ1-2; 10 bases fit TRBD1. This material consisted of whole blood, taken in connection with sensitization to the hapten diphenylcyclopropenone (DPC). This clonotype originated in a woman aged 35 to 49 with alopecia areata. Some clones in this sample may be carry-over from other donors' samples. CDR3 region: CAISGDRGYGYTF. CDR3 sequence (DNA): TGTGCCATCAGCGGGGACAGGGGCTATGGCTACACCTTC.